These T cell receptor beta chains were read from a single sample in a study of CD8 T cells in Susac syndrome. Using its own MiXCR run on the immunoSEQ multiplex PCR reads, TCRdb lists one record per CDR3 protein. The sample yields about 130,000 distinct CDR3 sequences, around 93% seen once. The sequenced sample consisted of CD8+ T cells from PBMCs. These receptors all come from a human donor with Susac syndrome. Each CDR3 is given with its conserved first and last residue. A D gene is named only where the DNA matches it firmly.

D	V	J	CDR3	DNA
-	TRBV19	TRBJ1-5	CASSIEMQPQHF	TGTGCCAGCAGTATCGAAATGCAGCCCCAGCATTTT
-	TRBV6-5	TRBJ2-5	CASSPGEQETQYF	TGTGCCAGCAGTCCCGGGGAGCAAGAGACCCAGTACTTC
-	TRBV4-1	TRBJ2-7	CASSQDNLQLDEQYF	TGCGCCAGCAGCCAAGATAATCTCCAACTGGACGAGCAGTACTTC
-	TRBV7-2	TRBJ2-1	CASSHSDEQFF	TGTGCCAGCAGCCACAGCGATGAGCAGTTCTTC
-	TRBV12-3/TRBV12-4	TRBJ2-5	CASSPSGTQETQYF	TGTGCCAGCAGTCCCTCCGGGACCCAAGAGACCCAGTACTTC
TRBD1	TRBV20-1	TRBJ1-1	CSGGGRGQRYTEAFF	TGCAGTGGTGGTGGAAGGGGGCAGCGGTACACTGAAGCTTTCTTT
-	TRBV6-1	TRBJ1-2	CASSELTPAGLRYGYTF	TGTGCCAGCAGTGAATTGACACCGGCCGGGTTACGATATGGCTACACCTTC
TRBD2	TRBV5-1	TRBJ2-7	CASSTSGQPGYEQYF	TGCGCCAGCAGTACTAGCGGGCAGCCAGGTTACGAGCAGTACTTC
TRBD1	TRBV7-9	TRBJ2-7	CASQLRGTGGSYEQYF	TGTGCCAGCCAGCTCAGGGGGACAGGGGGCTCCTACGAGCAGTACTTC
-	TRBV5-1	TRBJ2-1	CASSLAPSEAYNEQFF	TGCGCCAGCAGCTTGGCCCCTAGCGAGGCCTACAATGAGCAGTTCTTC
TRBD1	TRBV2	TRBJ1-2	CASSEFVTGTNYGYTF	TGTGCCAGCAGTGAATTTGTGACAGGGACAAACTATGGCTACACCTTC